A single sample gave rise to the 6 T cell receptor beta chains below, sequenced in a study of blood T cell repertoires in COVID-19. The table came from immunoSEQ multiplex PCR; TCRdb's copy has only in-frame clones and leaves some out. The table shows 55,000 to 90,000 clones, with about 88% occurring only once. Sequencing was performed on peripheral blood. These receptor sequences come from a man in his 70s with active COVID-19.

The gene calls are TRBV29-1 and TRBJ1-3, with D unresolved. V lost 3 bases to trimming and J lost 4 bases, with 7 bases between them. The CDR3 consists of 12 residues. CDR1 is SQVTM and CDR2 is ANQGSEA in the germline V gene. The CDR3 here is CSVEGLGNTIYF. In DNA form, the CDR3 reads TGCAGCGTTGAGGGCCTCGGAAACACCATATATTTT.

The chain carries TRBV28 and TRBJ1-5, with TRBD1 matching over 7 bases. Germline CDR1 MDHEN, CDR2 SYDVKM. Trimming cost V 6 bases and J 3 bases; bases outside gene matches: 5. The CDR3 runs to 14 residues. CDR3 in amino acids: CASSGGQPNQPQHF. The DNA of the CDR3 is TGTGCCAGCAGCGGGGGACAGCCCAATCAGCCCCAGCATTTT.

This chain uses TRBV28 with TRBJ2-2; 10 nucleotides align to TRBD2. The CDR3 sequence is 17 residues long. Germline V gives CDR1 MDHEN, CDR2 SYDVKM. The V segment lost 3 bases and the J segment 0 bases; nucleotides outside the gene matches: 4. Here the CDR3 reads CASSFPGTSANTGELFF. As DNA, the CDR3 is TGTGCCAGCAGTTTCCCTGGGACTAGCGCGAACACCGGGGAGCTGTTTTTT.

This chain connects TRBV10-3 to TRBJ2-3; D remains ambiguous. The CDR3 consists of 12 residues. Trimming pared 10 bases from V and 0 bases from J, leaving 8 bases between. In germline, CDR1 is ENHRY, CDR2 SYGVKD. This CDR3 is CATAVSTDTQYF. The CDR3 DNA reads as TGTGCCACGGCGGTTAGCACAGATACGCAGTATTTT.

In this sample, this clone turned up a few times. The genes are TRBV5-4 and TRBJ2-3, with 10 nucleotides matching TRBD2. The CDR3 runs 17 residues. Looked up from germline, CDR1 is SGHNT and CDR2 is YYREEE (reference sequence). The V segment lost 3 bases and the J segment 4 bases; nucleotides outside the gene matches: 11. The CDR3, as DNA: TGTGCCAGCAGCTCCGGACTAGCGGCCTCCCGGGCAGATACGCAGTATTTT. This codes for CASSSGLAASRADTQYF.

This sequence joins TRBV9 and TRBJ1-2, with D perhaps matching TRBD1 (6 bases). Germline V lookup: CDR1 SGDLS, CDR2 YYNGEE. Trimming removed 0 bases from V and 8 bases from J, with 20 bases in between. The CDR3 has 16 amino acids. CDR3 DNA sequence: TGTGCCAGCAGCGTAGCTGCCCAGGGTGCAGGGGCAGGCTACACCTTC. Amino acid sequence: CASSVAAQGAGAGYTF.